This T cell receptor beta chain was identified during a study of CD8 T cells in Susac syndrome. Findings and caveats of the study: The relatively small number of individuals in the TCR sequencing and HLA analysis was acknowledged by the study.

Roughly 0.45 to 1 ug RNA was reverse transcribed with random hexamers. Via MiXCR, TCRdb re-called the immunoSEQ multiplex PCR reads, giving one row per CDR3 protein. This sample has 180,000 or so distinct CDR3 sequences, with around 94% found just once. Germline CDR1 reads DFQATT; CDR2 reads SNEGSKA (reference sequence). V lost 6 bases, J lost 0 bases, and 8 bases stayed unmatched. CDR3 length equals 15 residues. FACS enriched CD8+ TEMRA cells, while bulk CD8+ and CD4+ were negatively isolated. With respect to this clonotype: Antigen specificity is unknown.

Sample: CD4+ T cells from PBMCs. The TCR was taken from a human donor in good health. V is TRBV20-1 and J is TRBJ2-5, with TRBD2 matching 9 bases. The CDR3 spells CSAPDSGGNQETQYF. DNA of the CDR3: TGCAGTGCCCCGGATAGCGGGGGTAACCAAGAGACCCAGTACTTC.